This T cell receptor (beta chain) was profiled in a study of blood T cell repertoires in COVID-19 (dated by TCRdb to the early 2020s). Notes on the research overall: Samples from collaborators originated in the United States, Italy and Spain and spanned both the acute and convalescent phases of COVID-19. A freely available public database, intended as a resource for researchers studying the immune response to SARS-CoV-2, is where the repertoires were released. The dataset comprised deeply sampled blood TCRbeta repertoires from subjects exposed to, actively infected with, or recovered from COVID-19. Samples were obtained from the ongoing ImmuneRACE study (first 160 participants) and from 950 to 1,500 subjects provided by 6 global collaborators. The prospective study material was composed of cDNA or gDNA derived from T cells, B-cell-depleted T cells, or PBMCs. Nearly every sample came with metadata listing a de-identified subject ID, COVID-19 status, age in years and sex. Where HLA class I and class II types were available, the types were taken from metadata supplied by the sample provider, not from assay-based typing. Here is what the overall study found, with its caveats: The quantity of clinical and demographic metadata differed by source and by participant and was supplied without curation.

In its sample, this clone was seen a few times. Its antigen is currently not known. Base qualities are not provided; no much larger clone lies one nucleotide away. This CDR3 is also generated by other DNA sequences in the sample. TCRbeta CDR3 regions were amplified from genomic DNA by means of the immunoSEQ Assay, a bias-controlled multiplex PCR. The paper's processing steps were these. The number of nucleated cells in each sample was estimated from the amplification of reference gene primers within the assay. Sequence reads were collapsed and filtered to measure the absolute abundance of every unique TCRbeta CDR3 rearrangement. Productive Simpson clonality was computed per sample as the square root of Simpson's diversity index over productive rearrangements. Here the immuneACCESS table is served through TCRdb, limited to in-frame sequences with V and J called. Missing clones are a known gap in these copies; in checked studies unresolved V genes cover under half, and the rest lacks a known reason. That table supplies the V and J calls and clone size; D and trimming were determined from the DNA. This sample comprises 230,000 or so clones, about nine tenths of them detected only once. The ten largest account for more than 3.5% of the sample.

In the prospective study, participants were about 18 to 95 years old, resided in around 25 geographic areas of the United States, and were enrolled through a virtual design. In the prospective study, participants were assigned to cohorts based on the clinical history participants reported in a screening survey and a study questionnaire. Mobile phlebotomists in the prospective study collected whole blood, serum and a nasopharyngeal or oropharyngeal swab from every participant. Additional blood draws and questionnaires over an approximately two-month period could optionally be provided by prospective study participants. Before DNA extraction, blood samples from the prospective study were shipped at room temperature or frozen. This TCR derives from a woman in her forties with acute COVID-19. Input material: PBMCs or T cells enriched from blood (not recorded which).

The CDR3 protein: CASSPGTGGDYGYTF. The DNA sequence follows: TGTGCCAGCTCTCCCGGGACAGGGGGCGACTATGGCTACACCTTC. The rearrangement combines TRBV18 with TRBJ1-2, with 12 middle bases fitting TRBD1. Relative to germline, V is missing 6 bases and J is missing 3 bases, with 5 bases of the junction outside any gene match. The CDR3 goes from the cysteine to the phenylalanine over 15 residues. CDR3 DNA only is kept here, 45 bases in frame from base 1. From the germline V gene, CDR1 is KGHSH and CDR2 is LQKENI. The full variable domain, with segments outside the CDR3 supplied by the reference TRBV18 and TRBJ1-2 proteins, appears as NAGVMQNPRHLVRRRGQEARLRCSPMKGHSHVYWYRQLPEEGLKFMVYLQKENIIDESGMPKERFSAEFPKEGPSILRIQQVVRGDSAAYFCASSPGTGGDYGYTFGSGTRLTVV.